The text below deals with one TCR beta chain. Its cognate antigen is unknown. V trimming: 1 base; J trimming: 6 bases; junction bases outside the gene matches: 4. This CDR3 has 14 amino acids. CDR1 is SGHRS, CDR2 YFSETQ, per germline. PCR primers comprised 60 Vbeta and 13 Jbeta primers. Sequencing used immunoSEQ multiplex PCR; TCRdb keeps in-frame clones, though not all of them. The sample includes about 140,000 clones, about two thirds of them seen just once. The sample comes from a study of cytomegalovirus exposure and HLA in healthy donors. Across the whole study: An analysis done earlier identified more than 100 million unique TCR beta sequences from approximately 200 million T cells. Study-wide points: Among immune exposure information, only CMV serostatus was available. With later analysis, a missense DCLRE1C variant became linked to TCR beta V- and J-gene trimming. In an earlier analysis, most TCR beta V segments were productive about 90% or about 30% of the time.

What was sequenced was PBMCs. The gene calls are TRBV5-1 and TRBJ2-1; 7 bases fit TRBD2. The TCR comes from a man aged 25-45 years in good health and CMV-seropositive. In DNA form, the CDR3 reads TGCGCCAGCAGCTTGTCTGGCGGGAGCAATGAGCAGTTCTTC. Its protein product is CASSLSGGSNEQFF.